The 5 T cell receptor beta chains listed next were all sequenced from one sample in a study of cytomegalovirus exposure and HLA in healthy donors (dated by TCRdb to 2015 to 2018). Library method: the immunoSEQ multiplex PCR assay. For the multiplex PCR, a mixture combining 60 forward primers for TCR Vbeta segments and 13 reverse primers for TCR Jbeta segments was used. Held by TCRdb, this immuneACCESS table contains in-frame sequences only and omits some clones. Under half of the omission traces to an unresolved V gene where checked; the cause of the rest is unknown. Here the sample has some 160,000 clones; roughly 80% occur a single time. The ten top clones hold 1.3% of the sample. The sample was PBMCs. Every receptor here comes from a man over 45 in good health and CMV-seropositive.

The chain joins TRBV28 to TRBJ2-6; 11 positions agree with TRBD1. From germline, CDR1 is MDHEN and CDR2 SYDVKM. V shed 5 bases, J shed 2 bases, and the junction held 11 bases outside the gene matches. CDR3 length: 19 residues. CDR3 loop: CASSDQGGTGGTGANVLTF. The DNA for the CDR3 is TGTGCCAGCAGTGACCAGGGGGGGACAGGGGGAACTGGGGCCAACGTCCTGACTTTC.

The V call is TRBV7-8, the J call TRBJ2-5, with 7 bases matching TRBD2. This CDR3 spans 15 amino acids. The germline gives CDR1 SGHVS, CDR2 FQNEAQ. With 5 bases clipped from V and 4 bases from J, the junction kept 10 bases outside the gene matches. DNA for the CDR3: TGTGCCAGCAGCCCGCCGGGGGGAGGGAGAGAGACCCAGTACTTC. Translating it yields CASSPPGGGRETQYF.

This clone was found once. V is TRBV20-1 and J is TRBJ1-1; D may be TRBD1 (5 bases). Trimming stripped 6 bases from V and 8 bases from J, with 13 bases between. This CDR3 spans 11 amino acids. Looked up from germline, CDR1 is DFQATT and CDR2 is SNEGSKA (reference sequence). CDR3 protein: CSAMLRTEAFF. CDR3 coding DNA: TGCAGTGCAATGCTTAGGACAGAAGCTTTCTTT.

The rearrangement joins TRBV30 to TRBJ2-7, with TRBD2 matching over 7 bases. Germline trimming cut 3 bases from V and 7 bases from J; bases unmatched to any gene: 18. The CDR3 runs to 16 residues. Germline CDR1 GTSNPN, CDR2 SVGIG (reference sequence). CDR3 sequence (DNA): TGTGCCTGGAGCGCAGGTGGCAGCGGGACCTTGAGGGAGCAGTACTTC. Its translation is CAWSAGGSGTLREQYF.

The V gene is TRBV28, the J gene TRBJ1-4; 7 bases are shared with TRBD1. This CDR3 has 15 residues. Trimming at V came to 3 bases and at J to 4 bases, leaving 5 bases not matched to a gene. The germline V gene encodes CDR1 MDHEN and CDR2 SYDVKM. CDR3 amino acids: CASSLAGQLNEKLFF. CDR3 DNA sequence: TGTGCCAGCAGTTTGGCGGGACAGCTTAATGAAAAACTGTTTTTT.